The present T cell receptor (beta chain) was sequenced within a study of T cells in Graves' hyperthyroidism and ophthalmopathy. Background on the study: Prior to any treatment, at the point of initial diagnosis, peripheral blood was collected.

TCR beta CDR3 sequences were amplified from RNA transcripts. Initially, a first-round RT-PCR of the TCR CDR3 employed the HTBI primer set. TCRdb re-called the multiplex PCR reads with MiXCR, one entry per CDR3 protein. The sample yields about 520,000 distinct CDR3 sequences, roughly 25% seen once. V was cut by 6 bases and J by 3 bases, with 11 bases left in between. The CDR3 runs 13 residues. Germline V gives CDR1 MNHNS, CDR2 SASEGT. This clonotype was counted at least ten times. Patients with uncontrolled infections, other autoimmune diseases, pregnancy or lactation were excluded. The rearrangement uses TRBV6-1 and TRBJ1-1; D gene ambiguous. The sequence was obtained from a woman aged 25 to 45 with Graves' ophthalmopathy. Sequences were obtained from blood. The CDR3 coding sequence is TGTGCCAGCAGCCGGGCCGAGGACACTGAAGCTTTCTTT. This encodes CASSRAEDTEAFF.